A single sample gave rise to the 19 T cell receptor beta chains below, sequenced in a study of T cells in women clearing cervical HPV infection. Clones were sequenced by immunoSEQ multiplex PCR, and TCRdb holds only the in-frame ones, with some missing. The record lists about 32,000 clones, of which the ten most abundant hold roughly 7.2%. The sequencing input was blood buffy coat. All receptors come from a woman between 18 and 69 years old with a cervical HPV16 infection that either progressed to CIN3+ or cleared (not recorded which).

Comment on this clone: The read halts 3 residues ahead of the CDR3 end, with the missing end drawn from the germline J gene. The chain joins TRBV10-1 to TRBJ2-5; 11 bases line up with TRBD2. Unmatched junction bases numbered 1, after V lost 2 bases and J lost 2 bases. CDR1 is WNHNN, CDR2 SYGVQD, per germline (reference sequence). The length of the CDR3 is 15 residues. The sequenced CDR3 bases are TGCGCCAGCAGTGAGGGGACTAGCGGACAAGAGACC. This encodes CASSEGTSGQET. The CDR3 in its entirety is CASSEGTSGQETQYF.

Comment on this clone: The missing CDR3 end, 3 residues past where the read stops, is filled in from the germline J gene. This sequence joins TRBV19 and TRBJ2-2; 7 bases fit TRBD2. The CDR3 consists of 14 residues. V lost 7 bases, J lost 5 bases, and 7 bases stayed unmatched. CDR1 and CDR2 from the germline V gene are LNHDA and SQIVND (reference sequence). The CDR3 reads CASNRGDGTGELFF. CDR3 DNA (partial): TGTGCCAGTAATCGGGGGGATGGGACCGGGGAG.

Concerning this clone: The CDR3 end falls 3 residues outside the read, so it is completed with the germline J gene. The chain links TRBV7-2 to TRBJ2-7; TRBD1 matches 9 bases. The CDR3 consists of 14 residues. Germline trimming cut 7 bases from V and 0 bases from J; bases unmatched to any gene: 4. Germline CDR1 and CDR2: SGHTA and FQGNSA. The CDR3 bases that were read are TGTGCCAGCAACCGGGACAGGGACTCCTACGAG. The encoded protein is CASNRDRDSYE. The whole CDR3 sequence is CASNRDRDSYEQYF.

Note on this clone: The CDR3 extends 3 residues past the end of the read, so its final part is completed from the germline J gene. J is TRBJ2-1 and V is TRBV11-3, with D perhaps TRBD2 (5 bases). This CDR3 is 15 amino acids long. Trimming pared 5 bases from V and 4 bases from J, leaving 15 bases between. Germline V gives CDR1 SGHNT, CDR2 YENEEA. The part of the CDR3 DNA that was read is TGTGCCAGCAGCGGTGGAGGAGCCGGGTACAATGAG. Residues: CASSGGGAGYNE. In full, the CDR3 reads CASSGGGAGYNEQFF.

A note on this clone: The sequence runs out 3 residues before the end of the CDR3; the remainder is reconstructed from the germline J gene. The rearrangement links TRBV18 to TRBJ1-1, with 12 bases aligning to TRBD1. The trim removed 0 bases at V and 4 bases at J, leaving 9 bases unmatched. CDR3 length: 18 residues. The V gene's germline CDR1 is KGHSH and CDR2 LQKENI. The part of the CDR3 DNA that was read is TGTGCCAGCTCACCACCGTGGGACAGGGGGCTGGTCGGCACTGAA. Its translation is CASSPPWDRGLVGTE. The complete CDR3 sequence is CASSPPWDRGLVGTEAFF.

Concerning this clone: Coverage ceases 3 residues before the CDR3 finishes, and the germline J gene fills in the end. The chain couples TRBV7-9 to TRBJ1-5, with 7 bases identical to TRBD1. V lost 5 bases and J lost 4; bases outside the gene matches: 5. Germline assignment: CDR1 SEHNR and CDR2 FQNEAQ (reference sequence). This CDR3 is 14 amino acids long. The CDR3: CASSPGTANQPQHF. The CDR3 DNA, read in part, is TGTGCCAGCAGCCCCGGGACAGCGAATCAGCCC.

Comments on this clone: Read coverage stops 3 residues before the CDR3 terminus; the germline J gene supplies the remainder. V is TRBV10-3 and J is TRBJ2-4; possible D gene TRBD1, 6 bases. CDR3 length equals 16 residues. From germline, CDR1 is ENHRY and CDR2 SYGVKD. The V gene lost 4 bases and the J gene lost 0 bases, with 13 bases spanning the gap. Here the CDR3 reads CAISAGAGEAKNIQYF. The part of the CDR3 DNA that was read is TGTGCCATCAGTGCAGGGGCAGGAGAAGCCAAAAACATT.

CDR3 DNA, as far as it was read: TGCAGTGCTCAAGCGGGGGGCACAGATACG. This translates into CSAQAGGTDT. The entire CDR3 is CSAQAGGTDTQYF. The rearrangement links TRBV20-1 to TRBJ2-3, with 8 bases aligning to TRBD2. Sequencing ends 3 residues short of the CDR3 end; the germline J gene provides the rest. This CDR3 spans 13 amino acids. CDR1 and CDR2 from the germline V gene are DFQATT and SNEGSKA (reference sequence). V trimming: 5 bases; J trimming: 1 base; junction bases outside the gene matches: 2.

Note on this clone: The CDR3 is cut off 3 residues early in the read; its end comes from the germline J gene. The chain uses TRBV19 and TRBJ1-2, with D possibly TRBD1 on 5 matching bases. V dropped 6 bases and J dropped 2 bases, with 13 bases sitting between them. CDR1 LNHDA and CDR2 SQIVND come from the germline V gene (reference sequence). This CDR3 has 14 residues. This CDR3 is CASSSRRGNYGYTF. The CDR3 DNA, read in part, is TGTGCCAGTAGCAGCAGGAGGGGCAACTATGGC.

The sequenced CDR3 bases are TGTGCCAGCAGCCAAGTATGGGACAGGGGGTTCACAGATACG. It yields the protein CASSQVWDRGFTDT. The CDR3 reads in full as CASSQVWDRGFTDTQYF. The chain is built from TRBV3-1 (or the pseudogene TRBV3-2) and TRBJ2-3; TRBD1 matches at 11 bases. Coverage ceases 3 residues before the CDR3 finishes, and the germline J gene fills in the end. Germline CDR1 and CDR2: LGHDT and YNNKEL (reference sequence). CDR3 length: 17 amino acids. V lost 1 base, J lost 2 bases, and 5 bases stayed unmatched.

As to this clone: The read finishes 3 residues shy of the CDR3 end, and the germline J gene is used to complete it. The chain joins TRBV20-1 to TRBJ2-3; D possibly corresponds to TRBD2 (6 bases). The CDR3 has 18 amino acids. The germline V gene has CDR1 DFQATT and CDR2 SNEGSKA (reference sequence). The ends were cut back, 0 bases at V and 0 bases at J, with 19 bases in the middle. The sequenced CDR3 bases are TGCAGTGCTAGAGATATTAAAACTTTAGCGGTGAGCACAGATACG. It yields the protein CSARDIKTLAVSTDT. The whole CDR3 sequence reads CSARDIKTLAVSTDTQYF.

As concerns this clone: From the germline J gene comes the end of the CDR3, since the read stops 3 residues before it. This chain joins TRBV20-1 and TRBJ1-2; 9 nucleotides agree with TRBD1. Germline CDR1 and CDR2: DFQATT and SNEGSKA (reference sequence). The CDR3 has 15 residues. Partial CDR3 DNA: TGCAGTGTCACGACCGGGACAGGGAGCTCCTACGAC. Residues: CSVTTGTGSSYD. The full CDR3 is CSVTTGTGSSYDYTF.

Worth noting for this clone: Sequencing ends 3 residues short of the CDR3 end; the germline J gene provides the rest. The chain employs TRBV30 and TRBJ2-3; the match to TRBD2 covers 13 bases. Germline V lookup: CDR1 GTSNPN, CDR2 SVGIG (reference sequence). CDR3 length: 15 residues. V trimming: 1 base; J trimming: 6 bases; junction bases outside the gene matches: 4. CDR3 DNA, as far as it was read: TGTGCCTGGAGTGAGGGGACTAGCGGGGCTGATACG. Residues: CAWSEGTSGADT. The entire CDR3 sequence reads CAWSEGTSGADTQYF. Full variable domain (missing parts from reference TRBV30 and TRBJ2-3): SQTIHQWPATLVQPVGSPLSLECTVEGTSNPNLYWYRQAAGRGLQLLFYSVGIGQISSEVPQNLSASRPQDRQFILSSKKLLLSDSGFYLCAWSEGTSGADTQYFGPGTRLTVL.

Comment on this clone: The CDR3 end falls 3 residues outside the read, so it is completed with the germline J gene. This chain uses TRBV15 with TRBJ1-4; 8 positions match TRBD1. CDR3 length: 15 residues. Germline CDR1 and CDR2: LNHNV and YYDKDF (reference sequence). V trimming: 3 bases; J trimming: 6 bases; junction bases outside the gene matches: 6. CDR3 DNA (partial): TGTGCCACCAGCAGCAGAGGACAGGGCTATGAAAAA. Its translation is CATSSRGQGYEK. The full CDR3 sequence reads CATSSRGQGYEKLFF.

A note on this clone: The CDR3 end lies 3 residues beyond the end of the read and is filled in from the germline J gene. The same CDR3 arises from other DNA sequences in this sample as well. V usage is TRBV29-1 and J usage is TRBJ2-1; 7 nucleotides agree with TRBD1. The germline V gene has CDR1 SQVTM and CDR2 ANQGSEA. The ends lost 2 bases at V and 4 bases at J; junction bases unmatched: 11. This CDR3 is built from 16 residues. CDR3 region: CSVERPDRSSYNEQFF. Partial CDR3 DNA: TGCAGCGTTGAAAGGCCGGACAGGAGCTCTTACAATGAG.

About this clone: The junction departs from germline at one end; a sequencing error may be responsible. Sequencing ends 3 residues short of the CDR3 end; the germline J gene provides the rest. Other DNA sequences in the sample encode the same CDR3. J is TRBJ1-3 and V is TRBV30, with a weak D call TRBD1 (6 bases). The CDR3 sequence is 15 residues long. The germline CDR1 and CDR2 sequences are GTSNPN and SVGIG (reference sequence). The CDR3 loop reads CAWSVRRGSGNTIYF. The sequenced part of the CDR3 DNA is TGTGCCTGGAGTGTACGCAGGGGTTCTGGAAACACT.

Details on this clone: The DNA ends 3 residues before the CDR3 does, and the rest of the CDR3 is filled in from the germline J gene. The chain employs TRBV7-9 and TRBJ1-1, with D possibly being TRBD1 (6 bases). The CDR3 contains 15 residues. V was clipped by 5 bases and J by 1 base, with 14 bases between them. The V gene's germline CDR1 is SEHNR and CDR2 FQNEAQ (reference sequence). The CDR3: CASSPKGVTNTEAFF. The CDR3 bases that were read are TGTGCCAGCAGCCCAAAGGGGGTTACGAACACTGAA. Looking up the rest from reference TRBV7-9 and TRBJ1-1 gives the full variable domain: DTGVSQNPRHKITKRGQNVTFRCDPISEHNRLYWYRQTLGQGPEFLTYFQNEAQLEKSRLLSDRFSAERPKGSFSTLEIQRTEQGDSAMYLCASSPKGVTNTEAFFGQGTRLTVV.

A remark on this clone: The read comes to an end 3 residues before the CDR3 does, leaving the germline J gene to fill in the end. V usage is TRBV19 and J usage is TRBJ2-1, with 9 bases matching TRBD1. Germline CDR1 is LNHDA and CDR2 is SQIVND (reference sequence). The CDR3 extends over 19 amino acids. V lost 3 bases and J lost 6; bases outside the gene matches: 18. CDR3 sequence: CASSIQTGGFIGLGNEQFF. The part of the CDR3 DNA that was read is TGTGCCAGTAGTATCCAGACAGGGGGTTTCATAGGGTTGGGCAATGAG. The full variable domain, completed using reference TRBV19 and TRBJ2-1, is DGGITQSPKYLFRKEGQNVTLSCEQNLNHDAMYWYRQDPGQGLRLIYYSQIVNDFQKGDIAEGYSVSREKKESFPLTVTSAQKNPTAFYLCASSIQTGGFIGLGNEQFFGPGTRLTVL.

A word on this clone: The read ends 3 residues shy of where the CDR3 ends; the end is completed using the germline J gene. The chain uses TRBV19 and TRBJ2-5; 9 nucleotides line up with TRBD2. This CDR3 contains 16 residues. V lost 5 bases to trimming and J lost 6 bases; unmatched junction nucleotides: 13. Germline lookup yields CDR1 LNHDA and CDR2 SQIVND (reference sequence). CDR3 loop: CASSPLGSGGSQTQYF. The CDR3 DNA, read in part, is TGTGCCAGTAGTCCGCTTGGTAGCGGGGGATCTCAGACC.